What follows are 19 T cell receptor beta chains derived from one specimen sequenced in a study of early T cells in non-severe SARS-CoV-2 infection. TCRdb recomputed calls from the 5' RACE reads with MiXCR, one row per CDR3 protein. In the table there are more than 25,000 distinct CDR3 sequences, 9.5% to 10% of which are singletons. The sequenced sample was whole blood. The source is an adult who was a healthcare worker with PCR-confirmed SARS-CoV-2 infection or an uninfected control (not recorded which).

The chain joins TRBV6-5 to TRBJ1-4; D not certain. The V end lost 0 bases, the J end lost 8 bases, and 10 bases lay between the germline ends. CDR1 and CDR2 from the germline V gene are MNHEY and SVGAGI. The CDR3 has 14 residues. CDR3 coding DNA: TGTGCCAGCAGTTACTCGGGCCAATGGGAAAAACTGTTTTTT. Translated: CASSYSGQWEKLFF.

This chain links TRBV14 with TRBJ1-4; 9 positions agree with TRBD1. Looked up from germline, CDR1 is SGHDN and CDR2 is FVKESK. The CDR3 is made up of 15 amino acids. V lost 0 bases to trimming and J lost 11 bases; unmatched junction nucleotides: 7. This CDR3 is CASSQDNLGTGKLFF. The CDR3 region has the DNA TGTGCCAGCAGCCAAGATAATCTCGGGACAGGGAAACTGTTTTTT.

This clonotype was picked up many times. The chain combines TRBV5-8 with TRBJ1-2; a weak D match, TRBD1 (6 bases). In germline, CDR1 is SGHTS, CDR2 YDEGEE. V was cut by 6 bases and J by 6 bases, with 15 bases left in between. The CDR3 has 13 amino acids. CDR3 DNA: TGTGCCAGCATCAGGACAGTGAGTCATGGCTACACCTTC. Translating gives CASIRTVSHGYTF.

The genes are TRBV9 and TRBJ2-5; TRBD2 matches 10 bases. The germline gives CDR1 SGDLS, CDR2 YYNGEE. Losses at the gene ends were 3 bases for V and 4 bases for J; bases not matched to a gene: 9. This CDR3 is 16 amino acids long. CDR3 residues: CASSGARLAGVETQYF. In DNA, the CDR3 is TGTGCCAGCAGCGGAGCCCGCCTAGCGGGGGTAGAGACCCAGTACTTC.

In its sample, this clonotype was seen many times. The J gene is TRBJ1-5, the V gene TRBV7-9; D is uncertain. The germline CDR1 and CDR2 sequences are SEHNR and FQNEAQ (reference sequence). The CDR3 contains 12 residues. The V gene lost 1 base and the J gene lost 6 bases, with 4 bases spanning the gap. CDR3 DNA: TGTGCCAGCAGCTTAGATACTCAGCCCCAGCATTTT. Translation: CASSLDTQPQHF.

This clonotype has a handful of counts. V is TRBV29-1 and J is TRBJ2-7; D might be TRBD1 (6 bases). The CDR3 runs 12 residues. V was pared by 1 base and J by 3 bases, with 7 bases between. Germline V lookup: CDR1 SQVTM, CDR2 ANQGSEA. CDR3 sequence (DNA): TGCAGCGTTGAAGGGACAGTCTACGAGCAGTACTTC. The encoded protein is CSVEGTVYEQYF.

The chain recombines TRBV11-3 with TRBJ2-3, with D uncertain. Trimming removed 1 base at V and 4 bases at J, with 9 bases between. The CDR3 is 14 residues long. Germline CDR1 and CDR2: SGHNT and YENEEA. Here the CDR3 reads CASSLGVTADTQYF. The CDR3 DNA reads TGTGCCAGCAGCTTAGGGGTTACGGCAGATACGCAGTATTTT.

By share of the sample, this clonotype is medium-sized. The CDR3 protein is CASSYALGTGVSEAFF. The CDR3 DNA follows: TGTGCCAGCAGTTACGCCTTAGGGACAGGGGTGTCTGAAGCTTTCTTT. V is TRBV6-2 or TRBV6-3 and J is TRBJ1-1, with 10 nucleotides matching TRBD1. J lost 6 bases, V lost 2 bases, and 9 bases had no gene match. The length of the CDR3 is 16 residues. Germline-derived CDR1 and CDR2 are MNHEY and SVGEGT.

This clonotype occurred a few times. The chain couples TRBV12-3 or TRBV12-4 to TRBJ1-1, with D maybe TRBD1 (5 bases). This CDR3 comprises 14 residues. Trimming left V 7 bases short and J 7 bases short, with 19 bases between. The CDR3 bases are TGTGCCAGCATATACACCGGGGTAAGGGGTGAAGCTTTCTTT. Its protein is CASIYTGVRGEAFF.

There are a few counts of this clonotype. The gene calls are TRBV5-1 and TRBJ1-1, with unresolved D. Per the germline V gene, CDR1 is SGHRS and CDR2 is YFSETQ. This CDR3 has 14 residues. Trimming left V 0 bases short and J 0 bases short, with 6 bases between. DNA for the CDR3: TGCGCCAGCAGCTTGGACGGATTGAACACTGAAGCTTTCTTT. Its translation is CASSLDGLNTEAFF. The full variable domain, completed using reference TRBV5-1 and TRBJ1-1, is KAGVTQTPRYLIKTRGQQVTLSCSPISGHRSVSWYQQTPGQGLQFLFEYFSETQRNKGNFPGRFSGRQFSNSRSEMNVSTLELGDSALYLCASSLDGLNTEAFFGQGTRLTVV.

This clonotype was recorded many times. V is TRBV7-3 and J is TRBJ1-1; TRBD1 matches 9 bases. The CDR3 is made up of 13 amino acids. J gave up 10 bases and V 3 bases, and 6 bases lay outside the gene matches. CDR1 is SGHTA, CDR2 FQGTGA, per germline. DNA for the CDR3: TGTGCCAGCAGCTTTTCACAGGGGGCGTTAGCTTTCTTT. Translating gives CASSFSQGALAFF.

This clonotype has at least ten counts. The chain is built from TRBV7-7 and TRBJ2-5; the D gene is possibly TRBD1 (6 bases). V lost 5 bases and J 1 base, leaving 11 bases between the germline ends. CDR1 and CDR2 from the germline V gene are SSHAT and FNYEAQ (reference sequence). The CDR3 loop spans 14 amino acids. In DNA, the CDR3 is TGTGCCAGCAGCCCCCAGACAGGCCAAGAGACCCAGTACTTC. Protein sequence: CASSPQTGQETQYF.

This clonotype was observed at least ten times. The rearrangement joins TRBV6-6 to TRBJ1-1, with unresolved D. V was shortened by 0 bases and J by 0 bases, with 14 bases between the two germline ends. Germline V lookup: CDR1 MNHNY, CDR2 SVGAGI (reference sequence). The CDR3 loop spans 17 amino acids. As DNA, the CDR3 is TGTGCCAGCAGTTACTCGACCCAGATTGCGGTGAACACTGAAGCTTTCTTT. Its translation is CASSYSTQIAVNTEAFF.

This clonotype was seen at least ten times. The rearrangement joins TRBV6-2 or TRBV6-3 to TRBJ2-1; 11 bases map to TRBD2. CDR3 size: 13 residues. Per the germline V gene, CDR1 is MNHEY and CDR2 is SVGEGT. The J segment lost 9 bases and the V segment lost 6 bases, leaving 4 bases of the junction unmatched. CDR3 coding DNA: TGTGCCAGCAGACTAGCGGGGGCCAGTGAGCAGTTCTTC. Translation: CASRLAGASEQFF.

There are many counts of this clonotype. This chain joins TRBV29-1 and TRBJ2-7; the D is unclear. V was shortened by 7 bases and J by 6 bases, with 19 bases between the two germline ends. CDR1 and CDR2 from the germline V gene are SQVTM and ANQGSEA. This CDR3 comprises 13 residues. The CDR3 bases are TGCAGCGCCTGCCAGACATTGACGAGCGAGCAGTACTTC. Its translation is CSACQTLTSEQYF.

This clonotype was observed many times. The chain employs TRBV3-1 and TRBJ1-1; the D gene is possibly TRBD1 (5 bases). CDR1 is LGHDT and CDR2 is YNNKEL in the germline V gene (reference sequence). The CDR3 length is 12 residues. V lost 8 bases and J 4 bases, leaving 11 bases between the germline ends. The CDR3 nucleotides read TGTGCCAGCTCCTGGGGCCTCACTGAAGCTTTCTTT. This codes for CASSWGLTEAFF.

The V and J genes are TRBV5-1 and TRBJ2-5; 13 nucleotides line up with TRBD2. Germline values: CDR1 SGHRS, CDR2 YFSETQ. V dropped 1 base and J dropped 2; count of bases not matched to a gene: 2. The CDR3 is made up of 16 amino acids. CDR3 coding DNA: TGCGCCAGCAGCTTGTCGACTAGCGGGGGGCAAGAGACCCAGTACTTC. Amino acid sequence: CASSLSTSGGQETQYF.

This clonotype is deemed medium-sized. The CDR3 DNA reads TGTGCCAGCAGCTTGTTTCAGGGGGACGAAAAACTGTTTTTT. This translates into CASSLFQGDEKLFF. The V and J genes are TRBV7-2 and TRBJ1-4; TRBD1 agrees at 7 bases. With V trimmed by 3 bases and J by 8 bases, 6 bases remained unmatched. CDR1 SGHTA and CDR2 FQGNSA come from the germline V gene. The CDR3 totals 14 residues.

This clonotype appeared many times. The rearrangement uses TRBV29-1 and TRBJ1-2; no firm D call. V lost 2 bases, J lost 1 base, and 5 bases lay in between. The CDR3 loop spans 12 amino acids. Germline V gives CDR1 SQVTM, CDR2 ANQGSEA. The CDR3 region is CSVEKYNYGYTF. The CDR3 DNA reads TGCAGCGTTGAAAAGTATAACTATGGCTACACCTTC.